Presented here are 32 T cell receptor beta chains from one specimen sequenced in a study of blood T cell repertoires in COVID-19. Here immunoSEQ multiplex PCR was the method, and the copy in TCRdb shows in-frame clones only, minus some. The sample comprises some 190,000 clones, just under 85% of which are singletons, and roughly 5.3% rests with the top ten. Input material: peripheral blood. These TCRs come from an older woman with active or convalescent COVID-19.

The J gene is TRBJ1-5, the V gene TRBV28; 8 bases agree with TRBD1. Germline CDR1 is MDHEN and CDR2 is SYDVKM. The length of the CDR3 is 15 residues. V gave up 5 bases and J gave up 1 base; unmatched junction bases: 4. CDR3 in amino acids: CASSGTGQSNQPQHF. Written as DNA, the CDR3 is TGTGCCAGCAGTGGGACAGGACAGAGCAATCAGCCCCAGCATTTT.

The chain links TRBV28 to TRBJ1-1; D unresolved. Germline CDR1 reads MDHEN; CDR2 reads SYDVKM. The CDR3 is 14 residues long. V lost 4 bases and J lost 0, with 9 bases in between. CDR3 sequence (DNA): TGTGCCAGCAGTTCTCCGGGTCTGAACACTGAAGCTTTCTTT. It translates to CASSSPGLNTEAFF.

The chain recombines TRBV6-5 with TRBJ2-7; D is unclear. Germline lookup yields CDR1 MNHEY and CDR2 SVGAGI. CDR3 length: 15 amino acids. V was cut by 2 bases and J by 0 bases, with 11 bases left in between. The CDR3 loop reads CASSYRHPASYEQYF. As DNA, the CDR3 is TGTGCCAGCAGTTACAGACACCCCGCCTCCTACGAGCAGTACTTC.

In its sample, this clone was seen once. The chain recombines TRBV25-1 with TRBJ2-7; D unclear. Germline V gene lookup returns CDR1 MGHDK and CDR2 SYGVNS. V was clipped by 3 bases and J by 1 base, with 10 bases between them. This CDR3 is built from 14 residues. The CDR3 DNA follows: TGTGCCAGCAGTGACCCGAGGCTTTCCTACGAGCAGTACTTC. Protein: CASSDPRLSYEQYF.

The genes are TRBV24-1 and TRBJ1-5; TRBD1 matches at 7 bases. Germline V lookup: CDR1 KGHDR, CDR2 SFDVKD. With V trimmed by 0 bases and J by 0 bases, 13 bases remained unmatched. The CDR3 is 20 amino acids. CDR3 protein: CATSDLRHEGQNYSNQPQHF. CDR3 DNA sequence: TGTGCCACCAGTGATTTGCGGCACGAGGGACAGAACTATAGCAATCAGCCCCAGCATTTT.

The rearrangement joins TRBV9 to TRBJ2-5, with 9 bases matching TRBD1. Trimming took 0 bases from V and 5 from J; bases not matched to a gene: 5. Germline V gives CDR1 SGDLS, CDR2 YYNGEE. The CDR3 contains 15 residues. The CDR3 spells CASSVGTGVRETQYF. CDR3 in DNA: TGTGCCAGCAGCGTAGGGACAGGGGTGAGGGAGACCCAGTACTTC.

The chain carries TRBV10-3 and TRBJ2-1, with 7 bases matching TRBD2. The germline gives CDR1 ENHRY, CDR2 SYGVKD. This CDR3 is built from 13 residues. V trimming: 7 bases; J trimming: 6 bases; junction bases outside the gene matches: 6. CDR3 loop: CAITKREGNEQFF. DNA for the CDR3: TGTGCCATCACCAAGCGGGAAGGCAATGAGCAGTTCTTC.

This clone appeared a few times. The rearrangement links TRBV6-5 to TRBJ2-3; D call uncertain. Germline values: CDR1 MNHEY, CDR2 SVGAGI. Trimming left V 1 base short and J 6 bases short, with 11 bases between. This CDR3 contains 14 residues. The CDR3 nucleotides read TGTGCCAGCAGTTACTTGTCTAACGTCGATACGCAGTATTTT. Translated: CASSYLSNVDTQYF.

This chain's CDR3 is CASSQTDFSRGNTGELFF. In nucleotides, the CDR3 is TGCGCCAGCAGCCAGACGGACTTTTCTCGGGGGAACACCGGGGAGCTGTTTTTT. This rearrangement joins TRBV5-1 to TRBJ2-2, with D perhaps matching TRBD2 (5 bases). V was clipped by 4 bases and J by 1 base, with 20 bases between them. CDR3 length: 18 amino acids. The germline gives CDR1 SGHRS, CDR2 YFSETQ.

This clone appeared once. This sequence joins TRBV30 and TRBJ2-1; 7 bases align to TRBD1. V lost 3 bases and J lost 6; bases outside the gene matches: 2. The CDR3 extends over 12 amino acids. CDR1 is GTSNPN, CDR2 SVGIG, per germline (reference sequence). The CDR3 loop reads CAWRGGPNEQFF. The CDR3 DNA sequence: TGTGCCTGGAGAGGGGGCCCCAATGAGCAGTTCTTC.

The rearrangement links TRBV5-6 to TRBJ1-2; possible D gene TRBD1, 6 bases. Trimming shortened V by 2 bases and J by 1 base, and 9 bases separated the two germline ends. The CDR3 is 14 amino acids. Germline loops: CDR1 SGHDT, CDR2 YYEEEE. CDR3 loop: CASSLQGINYGYTF. The DNA for the CDR3 is TGTGCCAGCAGCTTACAGGGTATTAACTATGGCTACACCTTC.

CDR3 residues: CASSLQVNYGYTF. The CDR3 DNA is TGCGCCAGCAGCTTACAGGTCAACTATGGCTACACCTTC. The chain has TRBV5-1 and TRBJ1-2; the D gene is possibly TRBD1 (5 bases). V lost 2 bases to trimming and J lost 2 bases, with 7 bases between them. Germline CDR1 SGHRS, CDR2 YFSETQ. The CDR3 has 13 amino acids.

The genes are TRBV7-3 and TRBJ2-1; the D is unclear. Germline-derived CDR1 and CDR2 are SGHTA and FQGTGA. This CDR3 contains 12 residues. Trimming removed 0 bases at V and 6 bases at J, with 3 bases between. The CDR3: CASSLTANEQFF. The CDR3, as DNA: TGTGCCAGCAGCTTAACGGCCAATGAGCAGTTCTTC.

This sequence joins TRBV18 and TRBJ2-5; D remains ambiguous. The CDR3 has 13 amino acids. V shed 0 bases and J shed 4 bases, with 6 bases lying between them. The germline CDR1 and CDR2 sequences are KGHSH and LQKENI. DNA for the CDR3: TGTGCCAGCTCACCACCGATCGGAGAGACCCAGTACTTC. It encodes CASSPPIGETQYF.

The V and J genes are TRBV28 and TRBJ1-2; D gene ambiguous. CDR1 is MDHEN and CDR2 is SYDVKM in the germline V gene. The CDR3 loop spans 11 amino acids. Trimming removed 4 bases at V and 4 bases at J, with 4 bases between. Here the CDR3 DNA reads TGTGCCAGCAGTTCATTCTATGGCTACACCTTC. It is translated as CASSSFYGYTF.

The V gene is TRBV29-1, the J gene TRBJ2-1, with 8 bases identical to TRBD2. CDR3 length equals 13 residues. Trimming took 7 bases from V and 9 from J; bases not matched to a gene: 11. CDR1 and CDR2 from the germline V gene are SQVTM and ANQGSEA. CDR3 protein: CSGQVAGLSEQFF. In nucleotides, the CDR3 is TGCAGCGGTCAGGTAGCGGGATTGAGTGAGCAGTTCTTC.

The gene calls are TRBV11-2 and TRBJ2-3, with TRBD1 matching 9 bases. CDR1 is SGHAT and CDR2 is FQNNGV in the germline V gene. This CDR3 region has 18 residues. With 5 bases clipped from V and 0 bases from J, the junction kept 12 bases outside the gene matches. The CDR3 DNA reads TGTGCCAGCAGCCTCAACAGGGGGCGACGCCGGAGCACAGATACGCAGTATTTT. The encoded protein is CASSLNRGRRRSTDTQYF.

This clone has just one count. The V and J genes are TRBV11-2 and TRBJ2-7, with 8 positions matching TRBD1. V gave up 10 bases and J gave up 1 base; unmatched junction bases: 6. CDR3 length: 13 amino acids. CDR1 is SGHAT, CDR2 FQNNGV, per germline. The CDR3 is CATMDRASYEQYF. The CDR3 region has the DNA TGTGCCACCATGGACAGGGCTTCCTACGAGCAGTACTTC.

This chain connects TRBV6-5 to TRBJ2-2; TRBD2 aligns across 16 bases. Germline V lookup: CDR1 MNHEY, CDR2 SVGAGI. V gave up 10 bases and J gave up 5 bases; unmatched junction bases: 4. CDR3 length equals 15 residues. Here the CDR3 DNA reads TGTGCCACCGGGACTAGCGGGAGGGCTACCGGGGAGCTGTTTTTT. Its protein is CATGTSGRATGELFF.

V is TRBV4-2 and J is TRBJ1-2; 9 bases line up with TRBD1. Germline CDR1 is LGHNA and CDR2 is YNFKEQ. This CDR3 comprises 16 residues. V lost 3 bases, J lost 7 bases, and 12 bases stayed unmatched. Here the CDR3 reads CASSHQGGDREPGYTF. The CDR3 DNA is TGTGCCAGCAGCCATCAGGGGGGGGACAGGGAACCTGGCTACACCTTC.

In its sample, this clone was seen once. This rearrangement joins TRBV5-6 to TRBJ1-5; D unclear. V was pared by 4 bases and J by 3 bases, with 11 bases between. The CDR3 has 14 amino acids. Germline loops: CDR1 SGHDT, CDR2 YYEEEE. Here the CDR3 DNA reads TGTGCCAGCAGCACTGGTGGGCTCAATCAGCCCCAGCATTTT. This gives the protein CASSTGGLNQPQHF.

V usage is TRBV7-6 and J usage is TRBJ1-4; 8 nucleotides line up with TRBD1. This CDR3 region has 15 residues. With 5 bases clipped from V and 5 bases from J, the junction kept 7 bases outside the gene matches. Looked up from germline, CDR1 is SGHVS and CDR2 is FNYEAQ. The CDR3 coding sequence is TGTGCCAGCAGCCTCAACAGGGGGGGAAATGAAAAACTGTTTTTT. This translates into CASSLNRGGNEKLFF.

V and J are TRBV4-1 and TRBJ2-5; the D gene is possibly TRBD2 (7 bases). The germline V and J ends were trimmed by 2 bases and 1 base, with 14 bases remaining between them. The germline gives CDR1 MGHRA, CDR2 YSYEKL. CDR3 length: 16 amino acids. The CDR3 coding sequence is TGCGCCAGCAGCCAACCCACCGGGGGGCCCCAAGAGACCCAGTACTTC. Translation gives CASSQPTGGPQETQYF.

V usage is TRBV4-1 and J usage is TRBJ2-7; maybe TRBD1 (6 bases). The CDR3 sequence is 17 residues long. Germline lookup yields CDR1 MGHRA and CDR2 YSYEKL. The V end was cut by 0 bases, the J end by 0 bases, with 15 bases between. The CDR3 DNA reads as TGCGCCAGCAGCCAAGATCCTTCAGGGGAAAGCTCCTACGAGCAGTACTTC. Translated: CASSQDPSGESSYEQYF.

The V call is TRBV11-2, the J call TRBJ2-1, with D unresolved. The CDR3 contains 12 residues. Germline CDR1 is SGHAT and CDR2 is FQNNGV. Between the trimmed V and J ends, which lost 5 bases and 8 bases, there was a span of 10 bases. The CDR3 bases are TGTGCCAGCAGCCTCAATACGGATGAGCAGTTCTTC. It codes for CASSLNTDEQFF. Variable domain in full (rest from reference TRBV11-2 and TRBJ2-1): EAGVAQSPRYKIIEKRQSVAFWCNPISGHATLYWYQQILGQGPKLLIQFQNNGVVDDSQLPKDRFSAERLKGVDSTLKIQPAKLEDSAVYLCASSLNTDEQFFGPGTRLTVL.

This chain links TRBV4-2 with TRBJ2-4; 8 bases are a match to TRBD2. The CDR3 covers 16 residues. Germline lookup yields CDR1 LGHNA and CDR2 YNFKEQ. Germline trimming cut 0 bases from V and 4 bases from J; bases unmatched to any gene: 5. CDR3 protein: CASSQEGGGRKNIQYF. CDR3 nucleotide sequence: TGTGCCAGCAGCCAAGAGGGTGGCGGGAGGAAAAACATTCAGTACTTC.

This clone was counted a few times. The J gene is TRBJ2-5, the V gene TRBV19; 7 nucleotides align to TRBD1. The CDR3 covers 15 residues. The junction had 5 bases not matched to a gene; V was cut back by 4 bases and J by 0 bases. The germline CDR1 and CDR2 sequences are LNHDA and SQIVND (reference sequence). CDR3 protein: CASSTRGTDQETQYF. Here the CDR3 DNA reads TGTGCCAGTAGTACCCGAGGGACAGACCAAGAGACCCAGTACTTC.

The chain recombines TRBV6-5 with TRBJ2-3, with D maybe TRBD2 (6 bases). Deletions cut 2 bases from V and 0 bases from J, with 12 bases between. The CDR3 loop spans 16 amino acids. Germline values: CDR1 MNHEY, CDR2 SVGAGI. Here the CDR3 DNA reads TGTGCCAGCAGTTACGAAGGACTACCCAGCACAGATACGCAGTATTTT. Translated, it gives CASSYEGLPSTDTQYF.

In the case of this clone: The sample carries other DNA sequences with the same CDR3. V gene TRBV4-1 combines with J gene TRBJ2-1, with 8 bases aligning to TRBD2. CDR1 is MGHRA, CDR2 YSYEKL, per germline. The CDR3 extends over 15 amino acids. V trimming: 4 bases; J trimming: 0 bases; junction bases outside the gene matches: 2. DNA of the CDR3: TGCGCCAGCAGCCCTACTAGCGGCTCCTACAATGAGCAGTTCTTC. It specifies CASSPTSGSYNEQFF.

V and J are TRBV5-1 and TRBJ2-5; tentatively, D is TRBD1 (5 bases). Trimming left V 4 bases short and J 2 bases short, with 12 bases between. Per the germline V gene, CDR1 is SGHRS and CDR2 is YFSETQ. The CDR3 loop spans 14 amino acids. CDR3 sequence reads: CASSLRGLQETQYF. As DNA, the CDR3 is TGCGCCAGCAGCCTTAGGGGCTTACAAGAGACCCAGTACTTC.

The CDR3 region has the DNA TGTGCCAGCAGCTTAGAGGCTAGCGTCAGAGGGGAGCAGTTCTTC. Translation gives CASSLEASVRGEQFF. The chain is built from TRBV7-2 and TRBJ2-1; D may be TRBD2 (6 bases). Per the germline V gene, CDR1 is SGHTA and CDR2 is FQGNSA. The CDR3 contains 15 residues. The V end lost 1 base, the J end lost 10 bases, and 17 bases lay between the germline ends.

This clone came up once. The chain recombines TRBV6-1 with TRBJ2-7; weak D call: TRBD1 (8 bases). This CDR3 contains 20 residues. Germline values: CDR1 MNHNS, CDR2 SASEGT. The V end lost 4 bases, the J end lost 2 bases, and 30 bases lay between the germline ends. The CDR3 nucleotides are TGTGCCAGCAGTGCCCCTCGAGACAGGGGAGGGGTGTTTCAAGCCTACGAGCAGTACTTC. Amino acids: CASSAPRDRGGVFQAYEQYF.